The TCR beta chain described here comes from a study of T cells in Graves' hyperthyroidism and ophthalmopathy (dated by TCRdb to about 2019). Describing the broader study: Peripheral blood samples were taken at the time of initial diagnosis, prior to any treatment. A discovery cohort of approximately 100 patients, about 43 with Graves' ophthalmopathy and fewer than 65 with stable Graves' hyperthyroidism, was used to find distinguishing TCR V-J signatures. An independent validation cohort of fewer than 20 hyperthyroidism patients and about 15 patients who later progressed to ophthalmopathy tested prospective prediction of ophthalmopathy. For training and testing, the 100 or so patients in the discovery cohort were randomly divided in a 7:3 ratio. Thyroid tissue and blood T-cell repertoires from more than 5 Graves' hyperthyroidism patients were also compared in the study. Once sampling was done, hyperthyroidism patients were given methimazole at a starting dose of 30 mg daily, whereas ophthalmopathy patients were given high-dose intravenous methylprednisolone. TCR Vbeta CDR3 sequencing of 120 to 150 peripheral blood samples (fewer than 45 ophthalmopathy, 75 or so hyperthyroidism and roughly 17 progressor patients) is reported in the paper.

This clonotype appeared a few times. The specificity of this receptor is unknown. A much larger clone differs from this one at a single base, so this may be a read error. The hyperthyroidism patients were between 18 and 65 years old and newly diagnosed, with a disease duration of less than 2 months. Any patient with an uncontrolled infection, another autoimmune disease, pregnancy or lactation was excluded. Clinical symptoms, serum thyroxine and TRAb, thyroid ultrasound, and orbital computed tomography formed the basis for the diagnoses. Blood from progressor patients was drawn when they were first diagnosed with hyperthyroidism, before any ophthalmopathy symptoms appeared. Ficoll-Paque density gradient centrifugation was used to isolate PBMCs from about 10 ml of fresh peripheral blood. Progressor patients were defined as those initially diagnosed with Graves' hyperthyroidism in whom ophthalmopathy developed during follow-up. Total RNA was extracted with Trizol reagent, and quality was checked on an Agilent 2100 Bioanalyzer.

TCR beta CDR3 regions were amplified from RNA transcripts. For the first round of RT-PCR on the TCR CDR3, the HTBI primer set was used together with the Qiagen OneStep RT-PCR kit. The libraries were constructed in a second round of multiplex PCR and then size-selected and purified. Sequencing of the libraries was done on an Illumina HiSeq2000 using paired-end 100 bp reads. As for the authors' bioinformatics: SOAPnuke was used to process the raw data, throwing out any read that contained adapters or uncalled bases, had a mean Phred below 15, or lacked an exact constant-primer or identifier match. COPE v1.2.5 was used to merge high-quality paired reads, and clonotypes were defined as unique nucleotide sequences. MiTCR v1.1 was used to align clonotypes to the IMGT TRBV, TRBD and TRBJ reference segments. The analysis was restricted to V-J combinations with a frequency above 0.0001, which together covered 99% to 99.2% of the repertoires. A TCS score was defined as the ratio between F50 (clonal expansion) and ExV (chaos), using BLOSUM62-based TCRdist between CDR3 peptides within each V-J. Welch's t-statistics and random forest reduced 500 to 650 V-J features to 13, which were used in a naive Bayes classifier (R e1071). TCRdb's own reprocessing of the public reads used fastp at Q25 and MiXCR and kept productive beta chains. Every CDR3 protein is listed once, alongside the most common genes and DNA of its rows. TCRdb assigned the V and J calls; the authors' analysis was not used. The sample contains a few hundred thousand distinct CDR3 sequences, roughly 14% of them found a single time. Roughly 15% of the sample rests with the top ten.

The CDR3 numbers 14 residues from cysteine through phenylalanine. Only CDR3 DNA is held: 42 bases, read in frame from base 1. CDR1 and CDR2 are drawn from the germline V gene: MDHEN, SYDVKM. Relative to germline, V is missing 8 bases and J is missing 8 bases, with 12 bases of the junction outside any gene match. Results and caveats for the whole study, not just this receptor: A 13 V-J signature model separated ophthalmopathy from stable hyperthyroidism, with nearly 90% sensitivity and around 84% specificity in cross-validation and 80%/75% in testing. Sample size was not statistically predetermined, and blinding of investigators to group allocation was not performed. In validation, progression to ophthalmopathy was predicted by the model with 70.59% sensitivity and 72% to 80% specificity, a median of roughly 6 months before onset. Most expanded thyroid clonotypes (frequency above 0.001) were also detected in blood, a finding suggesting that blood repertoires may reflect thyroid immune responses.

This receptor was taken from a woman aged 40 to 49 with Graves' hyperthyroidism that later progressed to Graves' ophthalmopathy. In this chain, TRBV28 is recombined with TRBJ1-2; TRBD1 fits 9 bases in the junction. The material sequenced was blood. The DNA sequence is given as TGTGCCAGCTGTACCCCGGGACAGGGAGGCGGCTACACCTTC. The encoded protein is CASCTPGQGGGYTF.